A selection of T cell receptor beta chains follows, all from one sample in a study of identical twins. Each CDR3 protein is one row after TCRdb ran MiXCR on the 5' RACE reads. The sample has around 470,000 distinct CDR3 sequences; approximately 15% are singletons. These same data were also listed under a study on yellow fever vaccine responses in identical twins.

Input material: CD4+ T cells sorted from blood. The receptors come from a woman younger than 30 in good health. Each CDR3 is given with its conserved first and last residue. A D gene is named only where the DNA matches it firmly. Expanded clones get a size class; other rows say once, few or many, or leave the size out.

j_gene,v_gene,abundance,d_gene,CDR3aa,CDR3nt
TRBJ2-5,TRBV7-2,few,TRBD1,CASSFRDRQETQYF,TGTGCCAGCAGCTTTAGGGACAGACAAGAGACCCAGTACTTC
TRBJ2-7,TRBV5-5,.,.,CASSLSPGWPYEQYF,TGTGCCAGCAGCTTGTCGCCAGGGTGGCCCTACGAGCAGTACTTC
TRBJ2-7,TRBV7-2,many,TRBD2,CASSLRSGVNYEQYF,TGTGCCAGCAGCTTAAGAAGCGGGGTAAACTACGAGCAGTACTTC
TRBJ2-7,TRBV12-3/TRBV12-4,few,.,CASSLAPRTSGQYF,TGTGCCAGCAGTTTAGCGCCCCGGACGTCGGGGCAGTACTTC
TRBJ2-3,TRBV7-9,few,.,CASSLNRPTSTDTQYF,TGTGCCAGCAGCTTAAACAGACCTACTAGCACAGATACGCAGTATTTT
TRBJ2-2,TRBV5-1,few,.,CASSPRPGTNTGELFF,TGCGCCAGCAGCCCTCGTCCCGGTACCAACACCGGGGAGCTGTTTTTT
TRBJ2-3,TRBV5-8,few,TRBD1,CASSLKTGGTDTQYF,TGTGCCAGCAGCTTGAAGACAGGGGGCACAGATACGCAGTATTTT
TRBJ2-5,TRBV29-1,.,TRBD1,CSVAWDRGETQYF,TGCAGCGTTGCCTGGGACAGGGGGGAGACCCAGTACTTC
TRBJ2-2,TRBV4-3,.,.,CASSQEQGTGELFF,TGCGCCAGCAGCCAAGAGCAGGGCACCGGGGAGCTGTTTTTT
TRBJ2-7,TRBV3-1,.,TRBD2,CASSQPLAGGRSYEQYF,TGTGCCAGCAGCCAACCTCTAGCGGGGGGGCGGTCCTACGAGCAGTACTTC
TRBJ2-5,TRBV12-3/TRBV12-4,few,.,CASSLLSRRYQETQYF,TGTGCCAGCAGTTTATTGTCCCGTAGGTACCAAGAGACCCAGTACTTC
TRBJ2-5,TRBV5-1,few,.,CASSGSGRGRGETQYF,TGCGCCAGCAGCGGATCAGGCCGGGGGCGCGGAGAGACCCAGTACTTC
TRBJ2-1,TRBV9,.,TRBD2,CASSVELAGGFSYNEQFF,TGTGCCAGCAGCGTAGAACTAGCGGGGGGGTTCTCCTACAATGAGCAGTTCTTC
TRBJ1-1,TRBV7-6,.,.,CASSRNPRQYGDTEAFF,TGTGCCAGCAGCCGTAATCCCCGACAGTACGGGGACACTGAAGCTTTCTTT
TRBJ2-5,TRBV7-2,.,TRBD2,CASSLWRAGGGETQYF,TGTGCCAGCAGCTTATGGAGAGCGGGAGGTGGGGAGACCCAGTACTTC
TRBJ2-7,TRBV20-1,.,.,CSARKRDEQYF,TGCAGTGCTAGAAAGCGGGACGAGCAGTACTTC
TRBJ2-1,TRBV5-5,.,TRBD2,CASSLTGTSGRAGEQFF,TGTGCCAGCAGTCTCACCGGGACTAGCGGGAGGGCTGGTGAGCAGTTCTTC
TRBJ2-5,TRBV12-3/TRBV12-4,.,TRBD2,CASSTGTSGSETQYF,TGTGCCAGCAGCACCGGGACTAGCGGAAGTGAGACCCAGTACTTC
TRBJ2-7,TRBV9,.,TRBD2,CASSVTPGTLGGNEQYF,TGTGCCAGCAGCGTTACACCGGGAACCCTCGGGGGGAACGAGCAGTACTTC
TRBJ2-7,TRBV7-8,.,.,CASSPRADTRSYEQYF,TGTGCCAGCAGCCCCAGGGCGGACACACGCTCCTACGAGCAGTACTTC
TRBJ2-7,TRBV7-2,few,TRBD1,CASSLGPGTGSYEQYF,TGTGCCAGCAGCTTAGGCCCCGGGACAGGGTCCTACGAGCAGTACTTC